The T cell receptor (beta chain) described here comes from a study of post-analysis software for immune sequencing data. Concerning this clonotype itself: Its specificity is not known.

CDR3 length: 15 amino acids. CDR1 and CDR2 (germline): LGHDT, YNNKEL (reference sequence). Unique molecular identifiers were built into the TCR beta cDNA libraries. TCRdb ran MiXCR on the PCR reads and lists one entry per CDR3 protein. This table holds some 800,000 distinct CDR3 sequences, more than 45% found once. Study-wide results and caveats: The five TRBV segments detected at higher frequency in patients than in controls included TRBV5-6, TRBV5-1 and TRBV20-1.

This chain uses TRBV3-1 with TRBJ2-5; 11 bases match TRBD2. TRBJ2-7 matches the DNA end more closely, so the J call is doubtful. Sequencing input: blood. This sequence originates from a girl under 18 with multiple sclerosis. The CDR3 is CASSKLAGADYEQYF. The CDR3 region has the DNA TGTGCCAGCAGCAAACTAGCGGGAGCCGACTACGAGCAGTACTTC.